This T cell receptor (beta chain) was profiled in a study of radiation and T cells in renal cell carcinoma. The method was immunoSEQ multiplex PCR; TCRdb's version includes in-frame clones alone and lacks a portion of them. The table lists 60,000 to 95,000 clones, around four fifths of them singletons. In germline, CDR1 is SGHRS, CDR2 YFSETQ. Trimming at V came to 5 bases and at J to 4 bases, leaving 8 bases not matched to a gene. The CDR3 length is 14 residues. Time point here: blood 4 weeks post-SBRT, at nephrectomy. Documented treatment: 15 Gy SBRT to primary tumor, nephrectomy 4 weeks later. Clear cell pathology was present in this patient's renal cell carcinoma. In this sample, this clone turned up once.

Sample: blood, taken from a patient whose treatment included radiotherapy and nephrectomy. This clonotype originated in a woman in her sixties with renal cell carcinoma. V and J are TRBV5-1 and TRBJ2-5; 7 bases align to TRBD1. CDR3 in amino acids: CASSFDRALETQYF. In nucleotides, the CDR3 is TGCGCCAGCAGTTTCGACAGGGCCTTAGAGACCCAGTACTTC.